These 9 T cell receptor beta chains were sequenced from one sample in a study of blood T cell repertoires in COVID-19. Assay used: immunoSEQ multiplex PCR; TCRdb lists only in-frame clones, some missing. The sample records 100,000 to 150,000 clones, 70% to 85% being singletons. The sequenced sample consisted of peripheral blood. Receptors originate from a woman of 80 years or more with acute or convalescent COVID-19.

The rearrangement joins TRBV9 to TRBJ2-3; tentative D call: TRBD1 (5 bases). Trimming left V 7 bases short and J 8 bases short, with 8 bases between. CDR1 is SGDLS, CDR2 YYNGEE, per germline. There are 10 residues in the CDR3. Here the CDR3 DNA reads TGTGCCAGCCAGGGTGCTACGCAGTATTTT. It encodes CASQGATQYF.

This clone was detected once. The J gene is TRBJ1-3, the V gene TRBV5-5; D unclear. CDR1 and CDR2 (germline): SGHKS, YYEKEE (reference sequence). V lost 3 bases to trimming and J lost 0 bases, with 10 bases between them. The CDR3 has 15 residues. The chain's CDR3 is CASSWMGSSGNTIYF. CDR3 nucleotides: TGTGCCAGCAGCTGGATGGGGAGCTCTGGAAACACCATATATTTT.

The chain is built from TRBV6-2 or TRBV6-3 and TRBJ1-2; weak D call: TRBD1 (6 bases). In germline, CDR1 is MNHEY, CDR2 SVGEGT. CDR3 length equals 13 residues. Trimming cost V 2 bases and J 7 bases, with 11 bases left between them. CDR3: CASSYTAGAGYTF. The CDR3, as DNA: TGTGCCAGCAGTTACACGGCGGGGGCTGGCTACACCTTC.

This chain uses TRBV24-1 with TRBJ2-7, with D possibly TRBD1 on 6 matching bases. From germline, CDR1 is KGHDR and CDR2 SFDVKD. The CDR3 spans 17 residues. The V end lost 1 base, the J end lost 0 bases, and 15 bases lay between the germline ends. The CDR3 DNA follows: TGTGCCACCAGTGATTTCGGATCGTCGGGACACTCCTACGAGCAGTACTTC. This translates into CATSDFGSSGHSYEQYF.

This clone was counted between two and nine times. The V gene is TRBV3-1 (or the pseudogene TRBV3-2), the J gene TRBJ2-7; D unclear. CDR1 and CDR2 (germline): LGHDT, YNNKEL (reference sequence). Deletions cut 1 base from V and 12 bases from J, with 13 bases between. The CDR3 runs 12 residues. CDR3 protein: CASSQGSRLLYF. The CDR3 nucleotides read TGTGCCAGCAGCCAAGGTTCTAGGCTACTGTACTTC.

This clone was seen a handful of times. J is TRBJ1-2 and V is TRBV30, with a tentative D call TRBD1 (6 bases). Germline CDR1 GTSNPN, CDR2 SVGIG (reference sequence). The CDR3 has 13 residues. V was trimmed by 4 bases and J by 8 bases, leaving 17 bases between them. The CDR3 coding sequence is TGTGCCTGGAACCCAGGGGTCATCGCGGGCTACACCTTC. Its protein is CAWNPGVIAGYTF.

This clone showed up just a few times. The chain has TRBV5-1 and TRBJ2-6; 8 nucleotides align to TRBD2. J was trimmed by 4 bases and V by 4 bases; bases with no gene match: 10. The CDR3 contains 17 residues. Germline V gives CDR1 SGHRS, CDR2 YFSETQ. Here the CDR3 DNA reads TGCGCCAGCAGCCTGAGCGGGAGCGCGGGAGGGGCCAACGTCCTGACTTTC. Protein product: CASSLSGSAGGANVLTF. The variable domain in full, with the rest retrieved from reference TRBV5-1 and TRBJ2-6, is KAGVTQTPRYLIKTRGQQVTLSCSPISGHRSVSWYQQTPGQGLQFLFEYFSETQRNKGNFPGRFSGRQFSNSRSEMNVSTLELGDSALYLCASSLSGSAGGANVLTFGAGSRLTVL.

The chain combines TRBV12-5 with TRBJ2-2; the D is unclear. The CDR3 spans 14 residues. V lost 6 bases, J lost 5 bases, and 13 bases lay in between. Germline-derived CDR1 and CDR2 are LGHNT and FRNRAP. The CDR3 nucleotides read TGTGCTAGTGGCTCAATAGTTTCTACCGGGGAGCTGTTTTTT. Protein sequence: CASGSIVSTGELFF.

This clone was counted at least ten times. V usage is TRBV4-1 and J usage is TRBJ2-7; 9 bases match TRBD2. Losses at the gene ends were 4 bases for V and 0 bases for J; bases not matched to a gene: 1. Germline lookup yields CDR1 MGHRA and CDR2 YSYEKL. CDR3 length: 14 amino acids. As DNA, the CDR3 is TGCGCCAGCAGCCGGACTAGCGTCTCCTACGAGCAGTACTTC. Amino acid sequence: CASSRTSVSYEQYF.